The present T cell receptor (beta chain) was sequenced within a study of tumor-infiltrating lymphocytes in primary liver carcinoma. Study-level results: Only about 7-24% of top clones showed up in all five tumor regions. The 250 largest clones made up significantly more of tumor than blood repertoires (p = 0.039).

To note about this clonotype: Antigen unknown.

A primer in the constant region served to generate TCR beta cDNA from roughly 520 ng of total RNA. Three-round nested multiplex PCR performed with slightly modified ARM-PCR produced the TCR beta libraries. The first two PCR rounds, around 10 cycles each, used TRBV1-TRBV30 forward primers and a C-beta reverse primer. TCRdb analysed the multiplex PCR reads with MiXCR anew, one entry per CDR3 protein. The data contain roughly 25,000 distinct CDR3 sequences, approximately 77% of them singletons. Unsorted bulk tissue of about 20-32 mg yielded co-extracted RNA and DNA. Resection treated the patients' primary liver carcinoma. Five separate regions were sampled from each tumor. Trimming took off 4 bases at V and 7 bases at J, with 25 bases between the two ends. Germline V gene data show CDR1 as MNHEY and CDR2 as SVGAGI. This CDR3 spans 18 amino acids.

Sequenced material: liver tumor tissue from sampling region 5. Noted subset: tumor region T5, tumor centre. J is TRBJ2-2 and V is TRBV6-5, with D possibly being TRBD1 or TRBD2 (6 bases each). The receptor comes from a woman aged 25 to 39 with primary liver carcinoma and hepatitis B virus infection. The CDR3 here is CASSCSPGVGSGIGELFF. In DNA form, the CDR3 reads TGTGCCAGCAGTTGCTCCCCAGGGGTCGGGAGTGGCATCGGGGAGCTGTTTTTT.